A selection of T cell receptor beta chains follows, all from one sample in a study of T cells after yellow fever vaccination. TCRdb re-called the 5' RACE reads with MiXCR, one entry per CDR3 protein. The table includes about 220,000 distinct CDR3 sequences, 2.5% to 3.5% detected once. This material consisted of CD4+ T cells sorted from PBMCs, taken 10 days after the yellow fever booster vaccination. The source of these receptors is a man aged 18 to 35 who received the YFV17D yellow fever vaccine. Both conserved end residues are part of each CDR3. D genes are given only for firm matches. Clone size, where shown, is once, few, many, or a class for clones that have expanded.

-	TRBV30	TRBD1	TRBJ2-3	TGTGCCTGGGTCCTGACAGGGGGCCTCGGGACGCAGTATTTT	CAWVLTGGLGTQYF
-	TRBV12-3/TRBV12-4	-	TRBJ1-4	TGTGCCAGCTCCGGAGGAGTCGGCCCAACTAATGAAAAACTGTTTTTT	CASSGGVGPTNEKLFF
few	TRBV20-1	-	TRBJ1-1	TGCAGTGCCCTGCCGTCGGCGGTCACTGAAGCTTTCTTT	CSALPSAVTEAFF
many	TRBV2	-	TRBJ1-5	TGTGCCAGCCTTGGACAGACAAATCAGCCCCAGCATTTT	CASLGQTNQPQHF
many	TRBV20-1	-	TRBJ1-4	TGCAGTGCTAGTCCCGGGGCCGATAATGAAAAACTGTTTTTT	CSASPGADNEKLFF
-	TRBV20-1	TRBD2	TRBJ2-3	TGCAGTGCTCAAGGACTAGTTCCCGGAGATACGCAGTATTTT	CSAQGLVPGDTQYF
many	TRBV20-1	TRBD2	TRBJ2-5	TGCAGTGCTAGAGCGCGGGGGGGCCAAGAGACCCAGTACTTC	CSARARGGQETQYF
many	TRBV6-1	-	TRBJ2-5	TGTGCCAGCAGGTTAACAGGGACAGAGACCCAGTACTTC	CASRLTGTETQYF
many	TRBV5-1	-	TRBJ1-1	TGCGCCAGCAGCTTGGGGCCGTCCGGTACTGAAGCTTTCTTT	CASSLGPSGTEAFF
few	TRBV18	-	TRBJ1-4	TGTGCCAGCTCATCAAACAGATTGAGAGAGGAAAAACTGTTTTTT	CASSSNRLREEKLFF
few	TRBV6-1	-	TRBJ1-1	TGTGCCAGCAGAATCGGACTGAACACTGAAGCTTTCTTT	CASRIGLNTEAFF
many	TRBV5-1	-	TRBJ2-7	TGCGCCAGCAGCTACACAGGGTCCCCCGGAGACGAGCAGTACTTC	CASSYTGSPGDEQYF
many	TRBV27	TRBD2	TRBJ2-1	TGTGCCAGCAAGTACTCTTGGGGGGGTGACAATGAGCAGTTCTTC	CASKYSWGGDNEQFF
many	TRBV7-2	-	TRBJ2-3	TGTGCCAGCGCGACGGGGGTATGGGGCACAGATACGCAGTATTTT	CASATGVWGTDTQYF
few	TRBV2	-	TRBJ2-3	TGTGCCAGAAGGACGGGGGGCCCTGATACAGATACGCAGTATTTT	CARRTGGPDTDTQYF
few	TRBV5-6	-	TRBJ1-6	TGTGCCAGCAGCTTGTTAGGGGCCTTGACCCTCCACTTT	CASSLLGALTLHF
-	TRBV11-2	TRBD2	TRBJ2-5	TGTGCCAGCAGCGGTCAGACTAGCGGGGGGGAGACCCAGTACTTC	CASSGQTSGGETQYF
-	TRBV24-1	TRBD2	TRBJ2-1	TGTGCCACCAGTGGGGGGGGTTCCTACAATGAGCAGTTCTTC	CATSGGGSYNEQFF
many	TRBV12-3/TRBV12-4	TRBD2	TRBJ2-2	TGTGCCAGCAGCCCAAGGACTAGCGGGGTCGACGGGGAGCTGTTTTTT	CASSPRTSGVDGELFF
-	TRBV7-2	TRBD2	TRBJ2-3	TGTGCCAGCAGCTTTTTGGGACTAGCGGGGGGCGGAGATACGCAGTATTTT	CASSFLGLAGGGDTQYF
many	TRBV5-1	-	TRBJ1-2	TGCGCCAGCAGCTTGGGGCGGAATGGCTACACCTTC	CASSLGRNGYTF
many	TRBV11-2	-	TRBJ1-2	TGTGCCAGCAGCCCCCCCGGAGGGGCTTCGGGTGGCTACACCTTC	CASSPPGGASGGYTF
few	TRBV5-1	TRBD2	TRBJ2-4	TGCGCCAGCAGCTTAGGCCCGGGAGGAAACATTCAGTACTTC	CASSLGPGGNIQYF
few	TRBV24-1	TRBD2	TRBJ2-3	TGTGCCACCAGTGATTTGGTGCGGGGGGGGGATACGCAGTATTTT	CATSDLVRGGDTQYF
many	TRBV11-2	-	TRBJ2-1	TGTGCCAGCAGCTTAGGAACGCTATACAATGAGCAGTTCTTC	CASSLGTLYNEQFF
-	TRBV10-3	-	TRBJ1-1	TGTGCCATCAGTGACCCCGGCCGAACTGAAGCTTTCTTT	CAISDPGRTEAFF
-	TRBV12-3/TRBV12-4	-	TRBJ1-6	TGTGCCAGCAGTTTCGGCCGGGATGGGAATTCACCCCTCCACTTT	CASSFGRDGNSPLHF
-	TRBV5-1	TRBD1	TRBJ1-4	TGCGCCAGCAGCCTACCAGGGACAGGGGGAACTAATGAAAAACTGTTTTTT	CASSLPGTGGTNEKLFF
many	TRBV5-5	-	TRBJ2-3	TGTGCCAGCAGCTTGGCCGAGGGGGGGCATTTGGATACGCAGTATTTT	CASSLAEGGHLDTQYF
many	TRBV5-1	-	TRBJ2-5	TGCGCCAGCAGCTGGTCGAGGGGGGCGGAAGAGACCCAGTACTTC	CASSWSRGAEETQYF
-	TRBV2	-	TRBJ2-3	TGTGCCAGCAGTGCCCAGCGGGGCACAGATACGCAGTATTTT	CASSAQRGTDTQYF
many	TRBV5-1	-	TRBJ2-5	TGCGCCAGCGGCCTTCGACAGACCGGAGAGACCCAGTACTTC	CASGLRQTGETQYF
-	TRBV14	-	TRBJ2-7	TGTGCCAGCGAGATTGACAGATACGAGCAGTACTTC	CASEIDRYEQYF
-	TRBV20-1	-	TRBJ2-7	TGCAGTGCTAGATACCTGAAAACCTACGAGCAGTACTTC	CSARYLKTYEQYF
many	TRBV9	-	TRBJ1-5	TGTGCCAGCAGCGTAGGTCGTGGGTCAGAATCCTTCAATCAGCCCCAGCATTTT	CASSVGRGSESFNQPQHF
-	TRBV5-1	-	TRBJ2-3	TGCGCCAGCAGCGTGGGACACGGTAGCACAGATACGCAGTATTTT	CASSVGHGSTDTQYF
many	TRBV20-1	TRBD2	TRBJ2-1	TGCAGTGCAGGGACTAGCGGGACTTACAATGAGCAGTTCTTC	CSAGTSGTYNEQFF
-	TRBV20-1	TRBD2	TRBJ2-3	TGCGGTGCTAGCCTAGCGGGGGGGAGCACAGATACGCAGTATTTT	CGASLAGGSTDTQYF
few	TRBV30	-	TRBJ2-7	TGTGCCTGGAGTAAAGCCTACGAGCAGTACTTC	CAWSKAYEQYF
many	TRBV9	-	TRBJ1-3	TGTGCCAGCAGCCCTCGTGGGGCAGGACTCTCTGGAAACACCATATATTTT	CASSPRGAGLSGNTIYF
many	TRBV4-3	TRBD2	TRBJ2-3	TGCGCCAGCAGCACCGGACTAGCGGGCACAGATACGCAGTATTTT	CASSTGLAGTDTQYF
few	TRBV7-2	TRBD2	TRBJ2-2	TGTGCCAGCAGTAGAGGGGACTACAACACCGGGGAGCTGTTTTTT	CASSRGDYNTGELFF
many	TRBV7-9	TRBD2	TRBJ2-3	TGTGCCAGCAGCCGGGGGGGTGGGATTCAAGATACGCAGTATTTT	CASSRGGGIQDTQYF
few	TRBV20-1	-	TRBJ1-4	TGCAGTGCTAGAGACGGGGGTGGGGATGAAAAACTGTTTTTT	CSARDGGGDEKLFF